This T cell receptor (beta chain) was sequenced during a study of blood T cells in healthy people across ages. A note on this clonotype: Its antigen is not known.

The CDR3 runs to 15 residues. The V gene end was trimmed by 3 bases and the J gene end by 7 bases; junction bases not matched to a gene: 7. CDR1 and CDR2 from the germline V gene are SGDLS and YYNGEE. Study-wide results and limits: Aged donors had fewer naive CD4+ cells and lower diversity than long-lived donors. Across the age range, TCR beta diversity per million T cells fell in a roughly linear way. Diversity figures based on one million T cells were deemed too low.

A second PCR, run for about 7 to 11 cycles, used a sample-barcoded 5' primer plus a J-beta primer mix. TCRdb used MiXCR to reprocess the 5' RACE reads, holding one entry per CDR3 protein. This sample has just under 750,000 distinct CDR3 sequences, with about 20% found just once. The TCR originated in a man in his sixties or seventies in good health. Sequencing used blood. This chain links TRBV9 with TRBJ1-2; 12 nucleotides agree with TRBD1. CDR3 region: CASSERDRGLSGYTF. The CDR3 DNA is TGTGCCAGCAGCGAGCGGGACAGGGGGCTCTCTGGCTACACCTTC.